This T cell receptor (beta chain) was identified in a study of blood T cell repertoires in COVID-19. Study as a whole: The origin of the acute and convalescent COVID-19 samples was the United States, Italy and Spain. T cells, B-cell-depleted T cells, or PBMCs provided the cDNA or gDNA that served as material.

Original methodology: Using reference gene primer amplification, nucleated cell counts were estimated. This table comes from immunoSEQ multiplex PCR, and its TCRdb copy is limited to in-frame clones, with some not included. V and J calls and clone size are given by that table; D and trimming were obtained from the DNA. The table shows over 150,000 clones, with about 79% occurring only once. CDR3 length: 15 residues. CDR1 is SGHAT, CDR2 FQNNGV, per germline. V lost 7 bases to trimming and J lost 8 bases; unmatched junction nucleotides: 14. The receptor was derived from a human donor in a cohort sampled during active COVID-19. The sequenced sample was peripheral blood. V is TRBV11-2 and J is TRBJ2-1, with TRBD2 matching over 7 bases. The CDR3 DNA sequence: TGTGCCAGCACCTCTCCGGCTAGCGGATTCTATGAGCAGTTCTTC. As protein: CASTSPASGFYEQFF. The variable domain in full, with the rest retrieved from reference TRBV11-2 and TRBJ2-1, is EAGVAQSPRYKIIEKRQSVAFWCNPISGHATLYWYQQILGQGPKLLIQFQNNGVVDDSQLPKDRFSAERLKGVDSTLKIQPAKLEDSAVYLCASTSPASGFYEQFFGPGTRLTVL.